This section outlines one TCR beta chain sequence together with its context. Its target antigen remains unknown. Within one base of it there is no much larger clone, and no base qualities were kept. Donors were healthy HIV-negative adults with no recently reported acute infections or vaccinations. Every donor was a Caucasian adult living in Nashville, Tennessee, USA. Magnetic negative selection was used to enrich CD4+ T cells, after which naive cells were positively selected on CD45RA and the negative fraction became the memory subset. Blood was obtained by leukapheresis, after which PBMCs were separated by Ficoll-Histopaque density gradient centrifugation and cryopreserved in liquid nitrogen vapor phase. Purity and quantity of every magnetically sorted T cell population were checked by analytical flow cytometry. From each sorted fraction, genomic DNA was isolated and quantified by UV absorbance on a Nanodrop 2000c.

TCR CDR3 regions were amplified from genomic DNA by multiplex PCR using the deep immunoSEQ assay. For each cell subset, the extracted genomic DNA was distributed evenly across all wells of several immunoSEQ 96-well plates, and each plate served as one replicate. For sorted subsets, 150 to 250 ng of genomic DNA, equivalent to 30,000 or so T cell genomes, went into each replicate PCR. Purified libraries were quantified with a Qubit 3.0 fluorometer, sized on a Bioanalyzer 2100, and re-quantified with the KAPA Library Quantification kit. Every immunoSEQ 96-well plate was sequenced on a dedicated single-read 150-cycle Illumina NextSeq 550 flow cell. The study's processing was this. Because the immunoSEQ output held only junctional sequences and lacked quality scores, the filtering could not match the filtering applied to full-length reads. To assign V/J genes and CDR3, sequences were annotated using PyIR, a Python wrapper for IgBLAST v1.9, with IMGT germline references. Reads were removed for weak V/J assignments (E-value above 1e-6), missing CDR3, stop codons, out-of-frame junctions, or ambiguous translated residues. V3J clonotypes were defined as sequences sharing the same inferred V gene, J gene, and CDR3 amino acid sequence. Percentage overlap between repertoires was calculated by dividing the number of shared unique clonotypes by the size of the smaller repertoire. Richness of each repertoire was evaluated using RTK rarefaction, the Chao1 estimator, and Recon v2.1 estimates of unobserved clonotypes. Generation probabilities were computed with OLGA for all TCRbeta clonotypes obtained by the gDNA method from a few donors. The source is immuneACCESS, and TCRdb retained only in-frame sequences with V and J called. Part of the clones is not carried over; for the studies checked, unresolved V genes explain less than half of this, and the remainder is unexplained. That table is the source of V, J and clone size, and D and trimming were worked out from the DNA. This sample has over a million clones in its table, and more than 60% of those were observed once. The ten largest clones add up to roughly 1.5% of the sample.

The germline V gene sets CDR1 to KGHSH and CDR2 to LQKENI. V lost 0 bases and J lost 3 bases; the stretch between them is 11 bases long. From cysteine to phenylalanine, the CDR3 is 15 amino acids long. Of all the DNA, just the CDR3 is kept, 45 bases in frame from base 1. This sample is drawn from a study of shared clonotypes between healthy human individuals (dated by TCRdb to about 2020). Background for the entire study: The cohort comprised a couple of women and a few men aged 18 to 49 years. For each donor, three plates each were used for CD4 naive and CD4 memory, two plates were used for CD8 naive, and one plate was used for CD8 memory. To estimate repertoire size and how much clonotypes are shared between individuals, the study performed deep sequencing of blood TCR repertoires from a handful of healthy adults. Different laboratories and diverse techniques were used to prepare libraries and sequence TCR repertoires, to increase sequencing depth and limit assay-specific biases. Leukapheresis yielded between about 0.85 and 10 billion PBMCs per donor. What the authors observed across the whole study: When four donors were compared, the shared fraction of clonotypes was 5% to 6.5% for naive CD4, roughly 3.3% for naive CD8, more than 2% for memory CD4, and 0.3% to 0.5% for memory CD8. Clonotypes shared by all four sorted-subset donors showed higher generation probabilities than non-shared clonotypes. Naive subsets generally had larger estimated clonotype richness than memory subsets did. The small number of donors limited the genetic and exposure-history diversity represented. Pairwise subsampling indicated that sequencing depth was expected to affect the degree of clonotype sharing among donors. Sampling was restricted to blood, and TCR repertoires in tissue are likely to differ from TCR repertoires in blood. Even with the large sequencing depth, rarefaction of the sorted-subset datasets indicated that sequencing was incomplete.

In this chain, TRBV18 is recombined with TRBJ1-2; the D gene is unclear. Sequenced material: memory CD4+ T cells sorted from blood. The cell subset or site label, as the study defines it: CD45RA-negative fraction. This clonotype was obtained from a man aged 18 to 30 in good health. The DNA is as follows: TGTGCCAGCTCACCACCGGACGGAGGCTACTATGGCTACACCTTC. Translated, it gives CASSPPDGGYYGYTF.